Below are 17 T cell receptor beta chains sequenced from a single sample in a study of cytomegalovirus exposure and HLA in healthy donors. In the PCR, 60 Vbeta and 13 Jbeta primers were used. Assay: immunoSEQ multiplex PCR; the TCRdb copy retains only in-frame clones and omits some. The sample carries under 150,000 clones, about 84% recorded once. Sequencing was carried out using PBMCs. These receptors were taken from a woman aged 40 to 55 in good health and CMV-seropositive.

The chain links TRBV12-5 to TRBJ2-1; D is perhaps TRBD2 (6 bases). V was cut by 7 bases and J by 10 bases, with 11 bases left in between. This CDR3 spans 11 amino acids. Germline V CDR1 and CDR2: LGHNT, FRNRAP. The CDR3 nucleotides are TGTGCTAGTGAGCTAACTAGCGAGCAGTTCTTC. Protein product: CASELTSEQFF.

This chain uses TRBV7-9 with TRBJ2-1; unclear D gene. Per the germline V gene, CDR1 is SEHNR and CDR2 is FQNEAQ (reference sequence). V lost 0 bases to trimming and J lost 7 bases, with 10 bases between them. This CDR3 has 14 residues. The CDR3 here is CASSLASTWNEQFF. In DNA form, the CDR3 reads TGTGCCAGCAGCTTAGCGTCAACTTGGAATGAGCAGTTCTTC.

This clone was observed once. Germline is not matched at one junction end, which may reflect a read error. This rearrangement joins TRBV7-9 to TRBJ2-7; maybe TRBD2 (6 bases). The CDR3 runs 15 residues. The V gene's germline CDR1 is SEHNR and CDR2 FQNEAQ (reference sequence). The CDR3 here is CSSSSGERPRYEQYF. CDR3 bases: TGTTCCAGCAGCTCGGGGGAGAGGCCCCGCTACGAGCAGTACTTC.

The chain has TRBV11-1 and TRBJ2-7, with 8 bases that match TRBD2. The CDR3 spans 15 residues. The germline V gene has CDR1 SGHAT and CDR2 FQDESV (reference sequence). The V segment lost 1 base and the J segment 0 bases; nucleotides outside the gene matches: 2. The CDR3 DNA sequence: TGTGCCAGCAGCTTAGTCAGCGGGAGCTCCTACGAGCAGTACTTC. Encoded protein: CASSLVSGSSYEQYF.

This chain joins TRBV18 and TRBJ1-1; a weak D match, TRBD1 (5 bases). The V gene lost 3 bases and the J gene lost 1 base, with 6 bases spanning the gap. Germline loops: CDR1 KGHSH, CDR2 LQKENI. The CDR3 contains 13 residues. This CDR3 reads CASSPGGNTEAFF. In DNA form, the CDR3 reads TGTGCCAGCTCACCGGGGGGGAACACTGAAGCTTTCTTT. The variable domain in full, completed from reference TRBV18 and TRBJ1-1, reads NAGVMQNPRHLVRRRGQEARLRCSPMKGHSHVYWYRQLPEEGLKFMVYLQKENIIDESGMPKERFSAEFPKEGPSILRIQQVVRGDSAAYFCASSPGGNTEAFFGQGTRLTVV.

This clone has just a few counts. The CDR3 spells CASMKEGINYNEQFF. The DNA for the CDR3 is TGTGCCAGCATGAAGGAGGGGATTAACTACAATGAGCAGTTCTTC. This sequence joins TRBV6-6 and TRBJ2-1, with D tentatively TRBD2 (6 bases). CDR1 MNHNY and CDR2 SVGAGI come from the germline V gene (reference sequence). This CDR3 comprises 15 residues. The V gene lost 7 bases and the J gene lost 3 bases, with 16 bases spanning the gap.

The V gene is TRBV9, the J gene TRBJ2-1, with a possible D match to TRBD2 (7 bases). The CDR3 runs to 15 residues. Germline-derived CDR1 and CDR2 are SGDLS and YYNGEE. The V end was cut by 3 bases, the J end by 10 bases, with 20 bases between. CDR3 nucleotide sequence: TGTGCCAGCAGCGAGGGGGACTATCTTACTAAGGAGCAGTTCTTC. It translates to CASSEGDYLTKEQFF.

This clone was seen a single time. The genes are TRBV5-1 and TRBJ2-3; tentative D call: TRBD2 (5 bases). V was clipped by 0 bases and J by 5 bases, with 10 bases between them. Germline V lookup: CDR1 SGHRS, CDR2 YFSETQ. The CDR3 is 14 amino acids. CDR3 amino acids: CASSLALALDTQYF. The CDR3 DNA follows: TGCGCCAGCAGCTTGGCCCTAGCTCTAGATACGCAGTATTTT.

The rearrangement uses TRBV6-4 and TRBJ1-5; TRBD1 matches at 9 bases. This CDR3 has 16 amino acids. Looked up from germline, CDR1 is MRHNA and CDR2 is SNTAGT. Germline trimming cut 6 bases from V and 6 bases from J; bases unmatched to any gene: 12. The CDR3 reads CASRELRDRAVQPQHF. CDR3 in DNA: TGTGCCAGCAGGGAACTCCGGGACAGGGCGGTTCAGCCCCAGCATTTT.

The V call is TRBV6-4, the J call TRBJ1-1; 9 nucleotides match TRBD1. The CDR3 extends over 15 amino acids. Looked up from germline, CDR1 is MRHNA and CDR2 is SNTAGT. V shed 6 bases and J 5 bases; nucleotides not matched to a gene: 10. The CDR3 region is CASRTVGTGTTEAFF. CDR3 sequence (DNA): TGTGCCAGCAGAACGGTGGGGACAGGGACAACTGAAGCTTTCTTT.

This chain joins TRBV5-4 and TRBJ2-5, with 13 bases lining up with TRBD2. The J call could be wrong; TRBJ2-7 is a better fit for the DNA end. The CDR3 runs to 18 residues. From germline, CDR1 is SGHNT and CDR2 YYREEE (reference sequence). The CDR3 nucleotides read TGTGCCAGCAGCTATCAAATAAGGACTAGCGGGAGCCACTACGAGCAGTACTTC. It yields the protein CASSYQIRTSGSHYEQYF.

The V and J genes are TRBV10-3 and TRBJ1-3, with 8 bases aligning to TRBD1. The junction had 9 bases not matched to a gene; V was cut back by 10 bases and J by 4 bases. The CDR3 loop spans 14 amino acids. The germline V gene has CDR1 ENHRY and CDR2 SYGVKD. CDR3 in amino acids: CATGRGQGGNTIYF. CDR3 sequence (DNA): TGTGCCACGGGGCGTGGACAGGGAGGAAACACCATATATTTT.

The chain employs TRBV11-2 and TRBJ2-1, with 8 bases identical to TRBD2. With V trimmed by 5 bases and J by 9 bases, 0 bases remained unmatched. Germline CDR1 and CDR2: SGHAT and FQNNGV. There are 11 residues in the CDR3. CDR3 region: CASSRGGEQFF. In nucleotides, the CDR3 is TGTGCCAGCAGCCGGGGGGGTGAGCAGTTCTTC.

This chain connects TRBV5-1 to TRBJ2-1; 9 positions agree with TRBD2. Germline values: CDR1 SGHRS, CDR2 YFSETQ. V gave up 3 bases and J gave up 4 bases; unmatched junction bases: 2. The CDR3 runs to 14 residues. CDR3 bases: TGCGCCAGCAGCTCTAGCGGGAATTACAATGAGCAGTTCTTC. Its protein is CASSSSGNYNEQFF.

This clone was recorded only once. The V gene is TRBV28, the J gene TRBJ1-5; perhaps TRBD1 as D (6 bases). V shed 6 bases and J shed 3 bases, with 12 bases lying between them. Germline V CDR1 and CDR2: MDHEN, SYDVKM. This CDR3 has 14 residues. The chain's CDR3 is CASRSGQPNQPQHF. CDR3 in DNA: TGTGCCAGCAGATCCGGACAGCCCAATCAGCCCCAGCATTTT.

This chain connects TRBV4-1 to TRBJ1-2; unclear D gene. The V and J ends lost 3 bases and 3 bases respectively, with 11 bases between them. The CDR3 loop spans 14 amino acids. Germline CDR1 is MGHRA and CDR2 is YSYEKL. The CDR3, as DNA: TGCGCCAGCAGCCACCTCGGCCAGGACTATGGCTACACCTTC. Amino acids: CASSHLGQDYGYTF.

This clone came up many times. The V gene is TRBV15, the J gene TRBJ1-1; D call uncertain. The CDR3 consists of 13 residues. From germline, CDR1 is LNHNV and CDR2 YYDKDF (reference sequence). V was cut by 3 bases and J by 1 base, with 6 bases left in between. The CDR3 is CATSRSSNTEAFF. The CDR3 DNA reads as TGTGCCACCAGCAGGTCGTCGAACACTGAAGCTTTCTTT.